This is a list of T cell receptor beta chains from one sample in a study of blood T cells in healthy people across ages. In TCRdb, the 5' RACE reads were re-called with MiXCR into one record per CDR3 protein. The sample has roughly 1.4 million distinct CDR3 sequences; roughly 60% are singletons. The specimen sequenced was blood. The source is a man aged 18 to 29 in good health. CDR3s include the opening cysteine and the closing phenylalanine or tryptophan. A D gene is named only where the DNA matches it firmly. The size of a clone is reported for some rows only, either as once, few or many, or as a class for expanded clones.

j_gene	v_gene	abundance	d_gene	CDR3nt	CDR3aa
TRBJ2-7	TRBV11-2	.	.	TGTGCCAGCAGCTCAGTGAGAAAACCCTACGAGCAGTACTTC	CASSSVRKPYEQYF
TRBJ1-1	TRBV7-6	.	TRBD1	TGTGCCAGCAGCTTGAGACAGGGGGCTTGGGAAGCTTTCTTT	CASSLRQGAWEAFF
TRBJ2-1	TRBV9	.	.	TGTGCCAGCAGCTACTATGCAGGGCATGAGGATGAGCAGTTCTTC	CASSYYAGHEDEQFF
TRBJ2-5	TRBV29-1	few	TRBD2	TGCAGCGTTGAGCGGGCGGGAGACAACAAAGAGACCCAGTACTTC	CSVERAGDNKETQYF
TRBJ2-7	TRBV4-3	.	.	TGTGCCAGCAGCCAAGATTTCGGTTCCTACGAGCAGTACTTC	CASSQDFGSYEQYF
TRBJ2-3	TRBV24-1	.	.	TGTGCCACCAGTGATTCGTACACAGATACGCAGTATTTT	CATSDSYTDTQYF
TRBJ2-3	TRBV29-1	.	TRBD1	TGCAGCGTTGAAGACCACGACAGGGGTGTTACAGATACGCAGTATTTT	CSVEDHDRGVTDTQYF
TRBJ1-2	TRBV15	.	.	TGTGCCACCAGCAGAGGATCACGGTCCTATGGCTACACCTTC	CATSRGSRSYGYTF
TRBJ2-1	TRBV6-6	.	TRBD2	TGTGCCAGTGGGACTATAACCAGGAGCTCCTACAATGAGCAGTTCTTC	CASGTITRSSYNEQFF
TRBJ1-2	TRBV28	.	.	TGTGCCAGCAGTTTACAGGGGCGGAACTATGGCTACACCTTC	CASSLQGRNYGYTF
TRBJ2-3	TRBV5-8	once	TRBD1	TGTGCCAGCAGCCCCCGGGACAGCCCTGGCACAGATACGCAGTATTTT	CASSPRDSPGTDTQYF
TRBJ2-1	TRBV7-2	.	.	TGTGCCAGCAGCGGACCAGGGTTCGGTGAGCAGTTCTTC	CASSGPGFGEQFF
TRBJ1-5	TRBV15	.	.	TGTGCCACCAGCAGTAACATTGGCAATCAGCCCCAGCATTTT	CATSSNIGNQPQHF
TRBJ2-5	TRBV7-9	.	.	TGTGCCAGCAGCCGAACATCGGGCACCTCCCCCTGGGAGCAGTACTTC	CASSRTSGTSPWEQYF
TRBJ2-4	TRBV5-4	.	.	TGTGCCAGCAGCTCTATGCTAGAAAACATTCAGTACTTC	CASSSMLENIQYF
TRBJ1-4	TRBV7-2	few	.	TGTGCCAGCAGCTTATCCGGCGTTGCAACTAATGAAAAACTGTTTTTT	CASSLSGVATNEKLFF
TRBJ2-1	TRBV11-2	few	.	TGTGCCAGCAGCTCTGCTGGAGCTGAGCAGTTCTTC	CASSSAGAEQFF
TRBJ2-7	TRBV6-1	.	.	TGTGCCAGCAGACCGAGCGATCCACCCTACGAGCAGTACTTC	CASRPSDPPYEQYF
TRBJ1-2	TRBV9	few	.	TGTGCCAGCAGCGTAGCTGCCGAAACAGTTTTCTATGGCTACACCTTC	CASSVAAETVFYGYTF
TRBJ2-3	TRBV13	.	TRBD2	TGTGCCAGCAGCTCCCTCACGTCCGGGGGGGCCACAGATACGCAGTATTTT	CASSSLTSGGATDTQYF
TRBJ1-2	TRBV15	few	.	TGTGCCACCAGCAGAGATAACGTCCACACCTTC	CATSRDNVHTF
TRBJ2-7	TRBV13	.	.	TGTGCCAGCAGCCCCAGGGGGGCTAACTCCTACGAGCAGTACTTC	CASSPRGANSYEQYF
TRBJ2-5	TRBV20-1	.	.	TGCAGTGTTATTTTCCGGGGTTGGGAGACCCAGTACTTC	CSVIFRGWETQYF
TRBJ2-5	TRBV5-1	.	.	TGCGCCAGCAGGCTACTCACGGAGACCCAGTACTTC	CASRLLTETQYF
TRBJ2-7	TRBV28	.	.	TGTGCCAGCAGTTTTGCGACGCGTCGAGGCAACGAGCAGTACTTC	CASSFATRRGNEQYF
TRBJ2-5	TRBV6-1	.	.	TGTGCCAGCAGCCCCCTCGGAACTGGAGAGCAGTACTTC	CASSPLGTGEQYF
TRBJ2-5	TRBV6-1	few	TRBD2	TGTGCCAGCAGTGACACGTGGGAGGGCCTTTATGAGCAGTACTTC	CASSDTWEGLYEQYF
TRBJ2-5	TRBV6-2/TRBV6-3	.	.	TGTGCCAGCAGTTACGTCGGAAACCCTGGGGAGACCCAGTACTTC	CASSYVGNPGETQYF
TRBJ2-3	TRBV24-1	.	TRBD2	TGTGCCACCAGTGATTTCCGGGGGGAGTTCACAGATACGCAGTATTTT	CATSDFRGEFTDTQYF
TRBJ2-5	TRBV20-1	.	.	TGCAGTGCTAGGGAAGGGGGTCTGCAGTACTTC	CSAREGGLQYF
TRBJ2-7	TRBV11-2	.	.	TGTGCCAGCAGCTTATACGACCCTAACGAGCAGTACTTC	CASSLYDPNEQYF
TRBJ2-5	TRBV28	.	.	TGTGCCAGCAGTCTGTACCGAGGGAGTACCCAAGAGACCCAGTACTTC	CASSLYRGSTQETQYF
TRBJ2-7	TRBV7-7	.	TRBD1	TGTGCTAACCCCGGGACAGGGTCCCACGAGCAGTACTTC	CANPGTGSHEQYF
TRBJ1-1	TRBV29-1	.	.	TGCAGCGGGCAGAGATACACTGAAGCTTTCTTT	CSGQRYTEAFF
TRBJ2-1	TRBV20-1	.	.	TGCAGTGCTAGAGATTTATCGATCAGTGGTGAGCAGTTCTTC	CSARDLSISGEQFF
TRBJ2-1	TRBV6-2/TRBV6-3	.	.	TGTGCCAGCACCCAAAACTACAATGAGCAGTTCTTC	CASTQNYNEQFF
TRBJ1-2	TRBV5-1	.	TRBD1	TGCGCCAGCAGCTTACCGGGACAGGGAGACTATGGCTACACCTTC	CASSLPGQGDYGYTF
TRBJ1-2	TRBV4-2	.	TRBD1	TGTGCCAGCAGCCAAAGGACAGGGACGAACTATGGCTACACCTTC	CASSQRTGTNYGYTF
TRBJ2-7	TRBV5-1	once	TRBD2	TGCGCCAGCAGCTTGGCCGCTAGCGGGAGGGCCGTGAACTACGAGCAGTACTTC	CASSLAASGRAVNYEQYF
TRBJ2-7	TRBV10-2	.	.	TGCGCCAGCAGTGACGGTACAGCTTCCTACGAGCAGTACTTC	CASSDGTASYEQYF
TRBJ2-7	TRBV12-3/TRBV12-4	.	TRBD1	TGTGCCAGCAGCCGATTCGGGGACAGGGCCCACGAGCAGTACTTC	CASSRFGDRAHEQYF
TRBJ2-3	TRBV4-1	.	TRBD1	TGCGCCAGCAAGCGAACAGGGGGCGCAGCAGATACGCAGTATTTT	CASKRTGGAADTQYF